The entry that follows covers one T cell receptor (beta chain) sequence. This sample was taken from a study of long-term antiretroviral therapy in people with HIV. Version v3.0 of the immunoSEQ assay ran at survey level. Using immunoSEQ multiplex PCR, the repertoire was profiled, and TCRdb retains in-frame clones only, with some absent. The table shows fewer than 15,000 clones, with around 77% occurring only once. Germline V gene sequence: CDR1 SGHRS, CDR2 YFSETQ. With 1 base removed from V and 5 bases from J, the gap between germline ends came to 14 bases. The CDR3 totals 15 residues. The V call is TRBV5-1, the J call TRBJ2-3; no clear D. The receptor was derived from a woman aged 18 to 35 with HIV. Sequenced here: unsorted PBMCs, sampled 1.3 years after starting antiretroviral therapy. CDR3 in amino acids: CASSLRTGPRDTQYF. The CDR3 bases are TGCGCCAGCAGCTTGCGGACGGGCCCACGAGATACGCAGTATTTT.